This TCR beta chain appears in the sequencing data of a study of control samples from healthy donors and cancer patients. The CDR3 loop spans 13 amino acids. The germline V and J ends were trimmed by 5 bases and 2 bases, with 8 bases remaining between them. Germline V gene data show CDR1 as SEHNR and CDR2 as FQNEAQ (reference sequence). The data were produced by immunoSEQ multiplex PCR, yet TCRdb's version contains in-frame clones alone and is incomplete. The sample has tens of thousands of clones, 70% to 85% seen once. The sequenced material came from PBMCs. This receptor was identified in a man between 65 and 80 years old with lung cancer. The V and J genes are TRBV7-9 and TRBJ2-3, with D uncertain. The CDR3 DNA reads TGTGCCAGCAGCACTCTGAACACAGATACGCAGTATTTT. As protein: CASSTLNTDTQYF.